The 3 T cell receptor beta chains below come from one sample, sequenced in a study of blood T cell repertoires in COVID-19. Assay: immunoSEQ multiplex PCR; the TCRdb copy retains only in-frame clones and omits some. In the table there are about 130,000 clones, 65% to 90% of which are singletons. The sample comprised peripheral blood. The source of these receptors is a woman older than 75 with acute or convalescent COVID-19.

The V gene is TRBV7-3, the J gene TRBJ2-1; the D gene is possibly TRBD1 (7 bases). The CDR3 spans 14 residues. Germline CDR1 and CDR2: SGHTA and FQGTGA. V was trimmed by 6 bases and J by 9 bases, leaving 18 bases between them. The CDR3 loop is CASRPGGSDVEQFF. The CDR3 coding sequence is TGTGCCAGCAGGCCAGGGGGGTCGGACGTTGAGCAGTTCTTC.

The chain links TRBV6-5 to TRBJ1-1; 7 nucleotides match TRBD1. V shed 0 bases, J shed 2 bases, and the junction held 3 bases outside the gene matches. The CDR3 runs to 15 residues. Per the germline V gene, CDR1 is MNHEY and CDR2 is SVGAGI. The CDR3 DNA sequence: TGTGCCAGCAGTTACTCGAGACAGGGCAACACTGAAGCTTTCTTT. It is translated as CASSYSRQGNTEAFF.

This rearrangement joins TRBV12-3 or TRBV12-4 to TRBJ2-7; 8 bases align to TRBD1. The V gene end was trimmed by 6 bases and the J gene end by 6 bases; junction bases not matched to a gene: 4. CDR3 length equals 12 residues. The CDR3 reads CASSWGQVEQYF. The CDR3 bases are TGTGCCAGCAGCTGGGGACAGGTCGAGCAGTACTTC.